These 5 T cell receptor beta chains originate from one sample sequenced in a study of tumor and adjacent non-tumor tissue in lung cancer. Three rounds of nested PCR, following a modified ARM-PCR protocol, produced the TCRbeta library. One entry per CDR3 protein, called by TCRdb with MiXCR from the multiplex PCR reads. The data contain 90,000 to 110,000 distinct CDR3 sequences, more than 70% of them seen just once; the ten biggest clones take up about 40%. RNA was extracted from bulk tissue without any cell sorting. The specimen was lung tumor tissue. The receptors were sampled from a woman aged 60-70 years with non-small cell lung cancer.

As regards this clonotype: An end of the junction does not agree with germline; a read error may underlie this. The chain recombines TRBV11-3 with TRBJ1-1, with D maybe TRBD1 (5 bases). Germline values: CDR1 SGHNT, CDR2 YENEEA. This CDR3 has 13 amino acids. The CDR3 is CASSRDRHTESSF. The CDR3 nucleotides read TGTGCCAGCAGCCGGGACCGCCACACTGAATCTTCCTTT.

This clonotype was detected ten times or more. This chain joins TRBV5-4 and TRBJ1-1, with 7 positions matching TRBD1. The CDR3 is made up of 16 amino acids. Looked up from germline, CDR1 is SGHNT and CDR2 is YYREEE (reference sequence). Germline trimming cut 0 bases from V and 4 bases from J; bases unmatched to any gene: 9. DNA for the CDR3: TGTGCCAGCAGCTTGGCACAGGGGCGTGTGGGCACTGAAGCTTTCTTT. Its translation: CASSLAQGRVGTEAFF.

The chain couples TRBV11-2 to TRBJ2-7, with 9 bases identical to TRBD2. Germline CDR1 SGHAT, CDR2 FQNNGV. After removal of 8 bases from V and 3 bases from J, the junction contained 11 bases not matched to a gene. CDR3 length equals 15 residues. The CDR3 DNA follows: TGTGCCAGCCGCTACGGGACTAGCAGGTGCTACGAGCAGTACTTC. Translating it yields CASRYGTSRCYEQYF.

On this clonotype: The junction differs from germline at one of its ends, possibly a read error. The chain uses TRBV4-3 and TRBJ1-2; the match to TRBD1 covers 10 bases. The germline V gene has CDR1 LGHNA and CDR2 YSLEER. The CDR3 runs 15 residues. CDR3 residues: CASSPGQGVVYVYTF. In nucleotides, the CDR3 is TGCGCCAGCAGCCCAGGACAGGGGGTCGTCTATGTCTACACCTTC.

In regard to this clonotype: Since a much larger clone is just one base distant, this may be a read error. The V gene is TRBV20-1, the J gene TRBJ1-5; the D is unclear. The CDR3 has 14 amino acids. From germline, CDR1 is DFQATT and CDR2 SNEGSKA (reference sequence). Trimming took off 3 bases at V and 6 bases at J, with 15 bases between the two ends. DNA for the CDR3: TGCAGTGCTAGCTCAACAGTGGGCGGTCAGCCCCAGCATTTT. Amino acids: CSASSTVGGQPQHF.